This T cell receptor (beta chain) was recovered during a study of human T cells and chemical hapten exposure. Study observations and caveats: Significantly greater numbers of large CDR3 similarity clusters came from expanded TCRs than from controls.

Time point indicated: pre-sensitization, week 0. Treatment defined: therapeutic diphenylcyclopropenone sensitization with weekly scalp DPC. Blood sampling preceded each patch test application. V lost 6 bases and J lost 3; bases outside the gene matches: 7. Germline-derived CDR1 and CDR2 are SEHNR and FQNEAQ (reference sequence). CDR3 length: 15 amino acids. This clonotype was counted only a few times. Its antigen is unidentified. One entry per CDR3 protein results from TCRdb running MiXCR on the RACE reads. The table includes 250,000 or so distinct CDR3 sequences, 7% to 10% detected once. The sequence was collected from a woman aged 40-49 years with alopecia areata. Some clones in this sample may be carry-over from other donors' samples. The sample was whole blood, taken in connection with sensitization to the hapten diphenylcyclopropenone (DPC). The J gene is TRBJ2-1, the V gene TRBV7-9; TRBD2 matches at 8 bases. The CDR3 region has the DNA TGTGCCAGCAGATTCACTAGCGGAAGCTACAATGAGCAGTTCTTC. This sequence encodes CASRFTSGSYNEQFF.